This T cell receptor (beta chain) appears in the sequencing data of a study of CD8 T cells in Susac syndrome. General study points: Clonal expansion was present among Susac CD8+ cells. This expansion reached its peak in TEMRA cells and in active patients.

Random hexamers served to reverse transcribe roughly 0.5 to 1 ug RNA. An immunoSEQ multiplex PCR amplified TCR beta CDR3 over 54 Vbeta and 13 Jbeta. Each CDR3 protein is one row after TCRdb ran MiXCR on the immunoSEQ multiplex PCR reads. Here the sample spans 75,000 to 80,000 distinct CDR3 sequences, approximately 95% being singletons. The CDR3 sequence is 15 residues long. CDR1 and CDR2 from the germline V gene are KGHSY and FQNENV. Trimming removed 4 bases from V and 3 bases from J, with 16 bases in between. Patients with Susac syndrome showed fulfilment of recently defined diagnostic criteria for definite or probable disease. Only one count was recorded for this clonotype. What it binds is not known.

This receptor was identified in a human donor with Susac syndrome. The rearrangement links TRBV16 to TRBJ2-7, with D hard to call. Sequencing was performed on CD8+ T cells from PBMCs. The chain's CDR3 is CASSPWQAGSYEQYF. The CDR3 DNA follows: TGTGCCAGCAGCCCCTGGCAGGCTGGAAGCTACGAGCAGTACTTC.